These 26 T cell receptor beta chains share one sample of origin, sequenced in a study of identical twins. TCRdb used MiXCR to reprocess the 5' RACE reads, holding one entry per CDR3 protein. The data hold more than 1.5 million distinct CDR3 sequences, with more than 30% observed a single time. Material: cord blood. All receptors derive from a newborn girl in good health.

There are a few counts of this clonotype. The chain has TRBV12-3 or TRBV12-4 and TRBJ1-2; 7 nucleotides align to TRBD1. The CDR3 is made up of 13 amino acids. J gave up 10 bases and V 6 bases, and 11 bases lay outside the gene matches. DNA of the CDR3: TGTGCCAGCAGGACCGGGACAGATGCAGTCTACACCTTC. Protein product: CASRTGTDAVYTF.

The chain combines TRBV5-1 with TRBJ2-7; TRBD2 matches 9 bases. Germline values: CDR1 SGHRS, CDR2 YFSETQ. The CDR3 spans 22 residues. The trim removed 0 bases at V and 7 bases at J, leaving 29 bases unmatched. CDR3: CASSLVPRIGDRSGSSYNEQYF. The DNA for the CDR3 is TGCGCCAGCAGCTTGGTCCCCCGAATTGGAGACCGTAGCGGGAGCTCCTACAATGAGCAGTACTTC.

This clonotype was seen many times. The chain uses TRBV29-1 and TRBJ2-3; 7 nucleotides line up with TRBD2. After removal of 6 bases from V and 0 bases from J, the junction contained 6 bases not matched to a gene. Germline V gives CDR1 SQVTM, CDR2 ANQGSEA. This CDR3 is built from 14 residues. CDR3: CSVVLATSTDTQYF. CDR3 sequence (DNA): TGCAGCGTGGTACTAGCGACCAGCACAGATACGCAGTATTTT.

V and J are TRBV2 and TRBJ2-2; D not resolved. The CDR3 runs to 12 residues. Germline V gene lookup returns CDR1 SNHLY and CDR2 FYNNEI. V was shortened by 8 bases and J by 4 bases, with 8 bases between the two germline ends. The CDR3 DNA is TGTGCCAGCGTAGAAGGCACCGGGGAGCTGTTTTTT. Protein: CASVEGTGELFF.

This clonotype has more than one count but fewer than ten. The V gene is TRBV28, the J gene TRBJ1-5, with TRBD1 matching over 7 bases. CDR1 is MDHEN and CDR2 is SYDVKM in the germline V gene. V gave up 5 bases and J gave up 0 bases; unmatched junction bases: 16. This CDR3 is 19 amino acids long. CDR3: CASSQSRTGLLDSNQPQHF. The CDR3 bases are TGTGCCAGCAGTCAATCTCGGACAGGTCTTTTGGATAGCAATCAGCCCCAGCATTTT. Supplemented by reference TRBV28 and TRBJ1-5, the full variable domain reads DVKVTQSSRYLVKRTGEKVFLECVQDMDHENMFWYRQDPGLGLRLIYFSYDVKMKEKGDIPEGYSVSREKKERFSLILESASTNQTSMYLCASSQSRTGLLDSNQPQHFGDGTRLSIL.

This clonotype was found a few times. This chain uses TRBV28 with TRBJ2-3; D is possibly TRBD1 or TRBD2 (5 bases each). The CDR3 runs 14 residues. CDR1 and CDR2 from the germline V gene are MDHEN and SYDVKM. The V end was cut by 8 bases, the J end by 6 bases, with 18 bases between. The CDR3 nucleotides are TGTGCCAGCCAAAACCCGGGGCGGGTTGATACGCAGTATTTT. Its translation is CASQNPGRVDTQYF.

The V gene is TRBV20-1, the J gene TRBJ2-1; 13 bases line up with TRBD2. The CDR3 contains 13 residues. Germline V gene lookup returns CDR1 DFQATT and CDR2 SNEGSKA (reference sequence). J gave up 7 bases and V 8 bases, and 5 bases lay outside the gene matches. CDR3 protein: CSTGLAGENEQFF. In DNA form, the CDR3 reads TGCAGTACCGGACTAGCGGGAGAGAATGAGCAGTTCTTC.

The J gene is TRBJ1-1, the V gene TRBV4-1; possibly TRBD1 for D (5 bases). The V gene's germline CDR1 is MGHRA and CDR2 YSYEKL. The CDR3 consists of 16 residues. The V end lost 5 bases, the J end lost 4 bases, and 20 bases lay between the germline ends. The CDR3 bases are TGCGCCAGCAGCTATCAGGGAACTCGGCGGCCCACTGAAGCTTTCTTT. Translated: CASSYQGTRRPTEAFF.

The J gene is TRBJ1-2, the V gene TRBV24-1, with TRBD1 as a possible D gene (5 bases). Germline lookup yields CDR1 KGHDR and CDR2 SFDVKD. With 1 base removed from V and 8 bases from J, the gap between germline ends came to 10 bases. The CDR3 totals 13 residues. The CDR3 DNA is TGTGCCACCAGTGATTTTGGGGCGGGAGGCTACACCTTC. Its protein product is CATSDFGAGGYTF.

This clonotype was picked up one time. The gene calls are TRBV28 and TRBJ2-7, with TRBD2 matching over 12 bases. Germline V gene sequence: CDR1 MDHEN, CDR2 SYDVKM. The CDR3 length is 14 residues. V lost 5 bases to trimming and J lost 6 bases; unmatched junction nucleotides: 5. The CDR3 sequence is CASSLLAGGPEQYF. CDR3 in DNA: TGTGCCAGCAGTCTACTAGCGGGAGGTCCCGAGCAGTACTTC.

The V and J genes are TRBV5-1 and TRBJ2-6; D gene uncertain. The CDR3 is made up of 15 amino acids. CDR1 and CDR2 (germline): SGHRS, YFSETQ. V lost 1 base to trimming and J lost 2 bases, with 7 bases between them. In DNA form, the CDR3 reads TGCGCCAGCAGCTTGCTGTGGGCTGGGGCCAACGTCCTGACTTTC. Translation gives CASSLLWAGANVLTF. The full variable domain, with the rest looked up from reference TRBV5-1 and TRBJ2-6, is KAGVTQTPRYLIKTRGQQVTLSCSPISGHRSVSWYQQTPGQGLQFLFEYFSETQRNKGNFPGRFSGRQFSNSRSEMNVSTLELGDSALYLCASSLLWAGANVLTFGAGSRLTVL.

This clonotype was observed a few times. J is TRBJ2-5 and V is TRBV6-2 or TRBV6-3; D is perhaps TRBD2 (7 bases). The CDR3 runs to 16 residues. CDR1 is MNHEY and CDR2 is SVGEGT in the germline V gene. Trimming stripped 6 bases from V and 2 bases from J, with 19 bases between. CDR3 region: CASRHLTGGSQETQYF. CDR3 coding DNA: TGTGCCAGCAGACATCTCACGGGGGGCTCTCAAGAGACCCAGTACTTC.

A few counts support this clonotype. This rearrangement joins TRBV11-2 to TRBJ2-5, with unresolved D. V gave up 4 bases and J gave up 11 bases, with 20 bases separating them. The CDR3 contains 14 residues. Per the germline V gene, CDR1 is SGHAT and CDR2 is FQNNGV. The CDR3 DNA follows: TGTGCCAGCAGCTCAAGGGTCATACCCCGTGAGCAGTACTTC. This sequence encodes CASSSRVIPREQYF.

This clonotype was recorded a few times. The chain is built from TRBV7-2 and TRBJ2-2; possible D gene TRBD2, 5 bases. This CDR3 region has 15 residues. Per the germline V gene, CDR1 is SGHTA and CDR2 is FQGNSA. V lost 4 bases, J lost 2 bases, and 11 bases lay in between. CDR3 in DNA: TGTGCCAGCAGCTGGAGCGGATTTAACACCGGGGAGCTGTTTTTT. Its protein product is CASSWSGFNTGELFF.

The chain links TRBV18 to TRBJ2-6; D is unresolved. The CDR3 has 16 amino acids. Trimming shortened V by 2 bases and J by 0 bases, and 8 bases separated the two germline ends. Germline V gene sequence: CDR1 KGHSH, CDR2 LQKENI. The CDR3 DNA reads TGTGCCAGCTCACCAAACAGCGTCTCTGGGGCCAACGTCCTGACTTTC. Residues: CASSPNSVSGANVLTF.

The CDR3 loop is CSAIRDMGEDGYTF. The CDR3 DNA reads as TGCAGTGCTATCCGGGACATGGGAGAGGATGGCTACACCTTC. This chain uses TRBV20-1 with TRBJ1-2; tentatively, D is TRBD1 (6 bases). This CDR3 contains 14 residues. In germline, CDR1 is DFQATT, CDR2 SNEGSKA (reference sequence). Deletions cut 4 bases from V and 6 bases from J, with 18 bases between.

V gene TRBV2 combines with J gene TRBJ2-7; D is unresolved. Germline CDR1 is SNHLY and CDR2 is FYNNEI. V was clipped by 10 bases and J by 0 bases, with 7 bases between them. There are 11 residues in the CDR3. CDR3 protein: CAITNSYEQYF. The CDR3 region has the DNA TGTGCCATCACGAACTCCTACGAGCAGTACTTC.

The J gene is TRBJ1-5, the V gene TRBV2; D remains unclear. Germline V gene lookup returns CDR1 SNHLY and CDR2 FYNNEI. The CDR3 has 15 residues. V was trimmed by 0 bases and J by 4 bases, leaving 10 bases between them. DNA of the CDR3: TGTGCCAGCAGTGAAGCTATACACCTAAATCAGCCCCAGCATTTT. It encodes CASSEAIHLNQPQHF.

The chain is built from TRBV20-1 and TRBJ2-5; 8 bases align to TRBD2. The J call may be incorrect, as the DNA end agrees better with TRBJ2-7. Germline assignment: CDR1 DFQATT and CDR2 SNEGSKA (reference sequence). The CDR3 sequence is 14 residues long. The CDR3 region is CSASAHGGVYEQYF. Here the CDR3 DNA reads TGCAGTGCTAGCGCCCACGGGGGGGTGTACGAGCAGTACTTC.

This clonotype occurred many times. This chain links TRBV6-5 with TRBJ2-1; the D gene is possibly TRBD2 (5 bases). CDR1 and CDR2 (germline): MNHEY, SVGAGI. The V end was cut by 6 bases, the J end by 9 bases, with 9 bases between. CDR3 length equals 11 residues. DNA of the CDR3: TGTGCCAGCAGCGGACGGGGTGAGCAGTTCTTC. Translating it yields CASSGRGEQFF.

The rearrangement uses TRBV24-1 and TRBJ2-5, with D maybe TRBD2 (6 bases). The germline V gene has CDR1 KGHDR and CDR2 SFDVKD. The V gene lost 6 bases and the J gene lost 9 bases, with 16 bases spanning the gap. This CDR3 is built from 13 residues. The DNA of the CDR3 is TGTGCCACCAGTATGACGGGGGAGGAGGCCCAGTACTTC. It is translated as CATSMTGEEAQYF.

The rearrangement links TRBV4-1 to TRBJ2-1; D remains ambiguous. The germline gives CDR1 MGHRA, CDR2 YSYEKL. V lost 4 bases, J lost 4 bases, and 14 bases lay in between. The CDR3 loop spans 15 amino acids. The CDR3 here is CASSRSKFNYNEQFF. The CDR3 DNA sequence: TGCGCCAGCAGCCGCTCTAAGTTTAATTACAATGAGCAGTTCTTC.

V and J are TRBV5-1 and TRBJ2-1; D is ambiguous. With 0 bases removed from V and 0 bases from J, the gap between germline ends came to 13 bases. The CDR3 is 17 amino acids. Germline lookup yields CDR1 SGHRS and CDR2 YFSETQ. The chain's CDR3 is CASSLAYKPSSYNEQFF. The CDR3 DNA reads TGCGCCAGCAGCTTGGCCTACAAGCCGAGCTCCTACAATGAGCAGTTCTTC. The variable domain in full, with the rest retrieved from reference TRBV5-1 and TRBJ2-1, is KAGVTQTPRYLIKTRGQQVTLSCSPISGHRSVSWYQQTPGQGLQFLFEYFSETQRNKGNFPGRFSGRQFSNSRSEMNVSTLELGDSALYLCASSLAYKPSSYNEQFFGPGTRLTVL.

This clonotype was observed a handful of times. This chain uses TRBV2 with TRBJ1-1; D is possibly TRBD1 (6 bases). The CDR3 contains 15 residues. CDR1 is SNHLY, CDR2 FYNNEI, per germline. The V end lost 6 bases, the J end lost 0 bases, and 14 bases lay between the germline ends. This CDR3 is CASRRDTSLNTEAFF. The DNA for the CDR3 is TGTGCCAGCAGACGGGACACCTCCCTGAACACTGAAGCTTTCTTT.

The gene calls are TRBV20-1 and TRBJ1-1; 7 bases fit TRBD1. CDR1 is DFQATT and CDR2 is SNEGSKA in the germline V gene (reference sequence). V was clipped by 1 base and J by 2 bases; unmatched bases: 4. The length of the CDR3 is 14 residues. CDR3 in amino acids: CSARGQGPNTEAFF. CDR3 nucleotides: TGCAGTGCTAGAGGACAGGGACCTAACACTGAAGCTTTCTTT.

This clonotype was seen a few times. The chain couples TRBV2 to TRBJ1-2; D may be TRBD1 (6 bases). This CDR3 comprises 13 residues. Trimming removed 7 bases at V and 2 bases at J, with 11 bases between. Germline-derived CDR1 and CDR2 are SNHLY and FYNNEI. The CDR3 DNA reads TGTGCCAGCAATTCAGGACAGAACTATGGCTACACCTTC. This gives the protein CASNSGQNYGYTF.